The source of this T cell receptor (beta chain) is a study of PD-1 blockade in classical Hodgkin lymphoma. Study conclusions and caveats: Newly diagnosed patients were said to have less baseline TCR diversity than healthy donors did. At C4D1, TCR diversity had climbed significantly for CD4+ cells, though not for CD8+ cells.

This table comes from immunoSEQ multiplex PCR, and its TCRdb copy is limited to in-frame clones, with some not included. The data show 40,000 or so clones, with over 80% seen just once and 7% to 9.5% held by the top ten. CDR1 is MNHEY and CDR2 is SMNVEV in the germline V gene (reference sequence). V was shortened by 6 bases and J by 1 base, with 7 bases between the two germline ends. The CDR3 has 13 amino acids. Following autologous stem cell transplantation, relapse occurred in every patient, and exposure to brentuximab vedotin varied. About this clone: What it binds is unknown.

V usage is TRBV27 and J usage is TRBJ2-4; D unclear. The sequence came from a human donor with classical Hodgkin lymphoma. The material sequenced was peripheral blood mononuclear cells (PBMCs), taken at baseline. For the CDR3, the DNA is TGTGCCAGCAGAGGTCATGCCAAAAACATTCAGTACTTC. This translates into CASRGHAKNIQYF.